This TCR beta chain was sequenced for a study of T cell repertoires in cytomegalovirus infection. Study as a whole: Both a matching HLA type and CMV infection were indicated by public TCR beta signatures. Broader study findings: Frequencies of public TCR beta families were cumulated, and this identified carriers of CMV plus the relevant HLA.

Concerning this clonotype itself: The antigen remains unidentified.

TCRdb re-derived calls from the reads in MiXCR, one entry per CDR3 protein. The table shows a few hundred thousand distinct CDR3 sequences, with over 35% occurring only once. V was pared by 2 bases and J by 3 bases, with 0 bases of the junction left unmatched. This CDR3 spans 14 amino acids. Per germline, CDR1 ENHRY and CDR2 SYGVKD. The sequencing used cultured PBMCs, collected from culture after CMV antigen stimulation. The V call is TRBV10-3, the J call TRBJ2-3, with 9 nucleotides matching TRBD1. This clonotype was sampled from a human donor in good health (CMV status not recorded). Some clones in this sample may be carry-over from other donors' samples. In DNA form, the CDR3 reads TGTGCCATCAGTGAGGGACAGGGGACAGATACGCAGTATTTT. Encoded protein: CAISEGQGTDTQYF.